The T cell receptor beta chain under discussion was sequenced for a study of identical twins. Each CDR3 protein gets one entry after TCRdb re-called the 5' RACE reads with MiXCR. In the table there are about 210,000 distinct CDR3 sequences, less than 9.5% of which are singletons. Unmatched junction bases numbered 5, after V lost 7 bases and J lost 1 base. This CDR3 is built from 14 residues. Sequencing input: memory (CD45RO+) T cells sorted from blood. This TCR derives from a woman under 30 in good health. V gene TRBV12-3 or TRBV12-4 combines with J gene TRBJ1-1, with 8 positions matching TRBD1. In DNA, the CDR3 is TGTGCCAGCAAGCACAGGGGGGGGAACACTGAAGCTTTCTTT. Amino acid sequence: CASKHRGGNTEAFF.